The 32 T cell receptor beta chains listed next were all sequenced from one sample in a study of regulatory T cells in long-lasting Graves disease. CDR3-region Arm-PCR and iRepertoire HTBI primers produced the TCR beta libraries. TCRdb recomputed calls from the multiplex PCR reads with MiXCR, one row per CDR3 protein. The repertoire holds around 500,000 distinct CDR3 sequences, with 15% to 20% as singletons. Regarding time point: newly diagnosed GD, antithyroid drugs for less than 3 months. With RNA extracted from PBMCs as input, the TCR library was made. The sample also formed part of further work on T cells in Graves' hyperthyroidism and ophthalmopathy.

The sequencing here drew on peripheral blood mononuclear cells (PBMCs), taken at new diagnosis, from a patient treated with antithyroid drugs. The receptors derive from a woman aged 35-60 years with Graves disease.

The chain carries TRBV27 and TRBJ1-6; D is possibly TRBD1 (6 bases). Trimming took 6 bases from V and 5 from J, leaving 17 bases between them. The CDR3 contains 16 residues. Germline V gene data show CDR1 as MNHEY and CDR2 as SMNVEV (reference sequence). Here the CDR3 reads CASSQLGGLNNSPLHF. The CDR3 nucleotides are TGTGCCAGCAGCCAACTGGGGGGGCTTAATAATTCACCCCTCCACTTT.

Many counts were recorded for this clonotype. The chain couples TRBV7-2 to TRBJ2-1; 10 bases are shared with TRBD2. CDR1 and CDR2 from the germline V gene are SGHTA and FQGNSA. Trimming at V came to 6 bases and at J to 4 bases, leaving 9 bases not matched to a gene. The CDR3 covers 16 residues. CDR3: CASRAQTSGEYNEQFF. CDR3 nucleotides: TGTGCCAGCAGAGCGCAAACTAGCGGGGAGTACAATGAGCAGTTCTTC.

This clonotype was seen ten or more times. The chain recombines TRBV11-2 with TRBJ2-3; the D gene is possibly TRBD1 (6 bases). Trimming pared 1 base from V and 8 bases from J, leaving 10 bases between. The CDR3 is 13 residues long. Germline CDR1 reads SGHAT; CDR2 reads FQNNGV. CDR3 in amino acids: CASSLARGGTQYF. The CDR3 nucleotides are TGTGCCAGCAGCTTAGCCCGAGGGGGTACGCAGTATTTT.

The V gene is TRBV6-9, the J gene TRBJ2-1, with D maybe TRBD1 (6 bases). Germline lookup yields CDR1 MNHGY and CDR2 SVAAGI. Between the trimmed V and J ends, which lost 3 bases and 9 bases, there was a span of 15 bases. This CDR3 spans 14 amino acids. The CDR3 here is CASSYRIQGGEQFF. The CDR3 nucleotides are TGTGCCAGCAGTTACCGAATACAGGGCGGTGAGCAGTTCTTC.

This clonotype was detected many times. The chain couples TRBV5-4 to TRBJ2-1; D unresolved. This CDR3 is built from 13 residues. The V and J ends lost 4 bases and 11 bases respectively, with 16 bases between them. Germline V gene lookup returns CDR1 SGHNT and CDR2 YYREEE (reference sequence). The DNA of the CDR3 is TGTGCCAGCAGCCACCGAGAAGACCGGCAGCAGTTCTTC. Translation gives CASSHREDRQQFF.

This clonotype was recorded many times. The chain recombines TRBV5-6 with TRBJ2-5; 8 bases match TRBD1. CDR1 is SGHDT, CDR2 YYEEEE, per germline. With V trimmed by 0 bases and J by 5 bases, 6 bases remained unmatched. This CDR3 region has 15 residues. CDR3 protein: CASSLVDRGKETQYF. For the CDR3, the DNA is TGTGCCAGCAGCTTGGTTGACAGGGGTAAGGAGACCCAGTACTTC.

The table lists this clonotype with a few counts. This chain uses TRBV2 with TRBJ1-2; the match to TRBD1 covers 10 bases. CDR3 length: 14 amino acids. Trimming removed 5 bases from V and 7 bases from J; junction bases left unmatched: 7. The germline CDR1 and CDR2 sequences are SNHLY and FYNNEI. CDR3 sequence reads: CASSPDRGSPGYTF. CDR3 bases: TGTGCCAGCAGTCCGGACAGGGGGTCCCCTGGCTACACCTTC.

Many counts were recorded for this clonotype. The chain couples TRBV28 to TRBJ2-3, with no clear D. Deletions cut 6 bases from V and 0 bases from J, with 22 bases between. Germline V CDR1 and CDR2: MDHEN, SYDVKM. The length of the CDR3 is 18 residues. CDR3 sequence (DNA): TGTGCCAGCAGCCCTACCTTCGGCGGCAAAGTAAGCACAGATACGCAGTATTTT. Protein product: CASSPTFGGKVSTDTQYF.

This clonotype turned up a few times. The J gene is TRBJ2-1, the V gene TRBV14; D assignment may be TRBD1 or TRBD2 (5 bases each). The germline V gene has CDR1 SGHDN and CDR2 FVKESK. The CDR3 length is 14 residues. Trimming cost V 0 bases and J 10 bases, with 13 bases left between them. The DNA of the CDR3 is TGTGCCAGCAGCCAAGATGTGTGGGGGTGGGAGCAGTTCTTC. This codes for CASSQDVWGWEQFF.

The chain couples TRBV10-3 to TRBJ2-2; 9 positions match TRBD1. After removal of 7 bases from V and 6 bases from J, the junction contained 12 bases not matched to a gene. The germline gives CDR1 ENHRY, CDR2 SYGVKD. CDR3 size: 16 residues. The CDR3 region has the DNA TGTGCCATCACCCCGGGACAGGGCAGTGTGGCCGGGGAGCTGTTTTTT. It codes for CAITPGQGSVAGELFF.

Many counts were recorded for this clonotype. The V call is TRBV6-1, the J call TRBJ1-2; possible D gene TRBD1, 5 bases. The V and J ends lost 7 bases and 4 bases respectively, with 19 bases between them. This CDR3 contains 15 residues. The germline gives CDR1 MNHNS, CDR2 SASEGT. This CDR3 is CASTGDSGLSYGYTF. In DNA, the CDR3 is TGTGCCAGCACTGGGGATTCAGGGCTGAGCTATGGCTACACCTTC.

The chain employs TRBV12-3 or TRBV12-4 and TRBJ1-6; tentatively, D is TRBD1 (5 bases). V lost 5 bases to trimming and J lost 10 bases, with 9 bases between them. CDR3 length: 12 amino acids. The CDR3 protein is CASSSRQSPLHF. The CDR3 nucleotides are TGTGCCAGCAGTAGTAGACAGTCACCCCTCCACTTT.

The sample holds many counts of this clonotype. CDR3 in amino acids: CASSVGTGSSGANVLTF. The CDR3 DNA reads TGTGCCAGCAGCGTCGGGACAGGGAGCTCTGGGGCCAACGTCCTGACTTTC. The V gene is TRBV7-9, the J gene TRBJ2-6; 9 bases align to TRBD1. This CDR3 contains 17 residues. The V gene's germline CDR1 is SEHNR and CDR2 FQNEAQ (reference sequence). V was clipped by 5 bases and J by 0 bases; unmatched bases: 5. Based on the CDR3 plus reference TRBV7-9 and TRBJ2-6, the full variable domain is DTGVSQNPRHKITKRGQNVTFRCDPISEHNRLYWYRQTLGQGPEFLTYFQNEAQLEKSRLLSDRFSAERPKGSFSTLEIQRTEQGDSAMYLCASSVGTGSSGANVLTFGAGSRLTVL.

This chain connects TRBV13 to TRBJ2-7; 8 bases fit TRBD1. The ends lost 5 bases at V and 5 bases at J; junction bases unmatched: 8. This CDR3 is 14 amino acids long. Germline loops: CDR1 PRHDT, CDR2 FYEKMQ (reference sequence). This CDR3 is CASSMDRVANEQYF. CDR3 in DNA: TGTGCCAGCAGCATGGACAGGGTAGCGAACGAGCAGTACTTC. The whole variable domain, filled in from reference TRBV13 and TRBJ2-7, reads AAGVIQSPRHLIKEKRETATLKCYPIPRHDTVYWYQQGPGQDPQFLISFYEKMQSDKGSIPDRFSAQQFSDYHSELNMSSLELGDSALYFCASSMDRVANEQYFGPGTRLTVT.

This clonotype was detected many times. The chain is built from TRBV27 and TRBJ2-5; D is uncertain. Trimming cost V 1 base and J 1 base, with 4 bases left between them. Germline values: CDR1 MNHEY, CDR2 SMNVEV (reference sequence). The CDR3 runs to 13 residues. The CDR3 nucleotides are TGTGCCAGCAGTTTATGGGCCCAAGAGACCCAGTACTTC. Translated, it gives CASSLWAQETQYF.

There are a few counts of this clonotype. This chain uses TRBV6-1 with TRBJ1-2; D is unclear. The V end lost 8 bases, the J end lost 6 bases, and 19 bases lay between the germline ends. The CDR3 consists of 14 residues. Germline-derived CDR1 and CDR2 are MNHNS and SASEGT. The CDR3 spells CASSPLVDYHGYTF. As DNA, the CDR3 is TGTGCCAGCTCCCCGTTGGTCGATTATCATGGCTACACCTTC.

Regarding this clonotype: A clone one base away is much larger, so this may be a read error. The rearrangement uses TRBV30 and TRBJ1-5; D remains ambiguous. The CDR3 length is 13 residues. Germline assignment: CDR1 GTSNPN and CDR2 SVGIG (reference sequence). CDR3 nucleotides: TGTGCCTGGAGTGTAAATGGCAATCAGCCCCGGCATTTT. Amino acids: CAWSVNGNQPRHF.

This clonotype has a count of ten or more. J is TRBJ2-5 and V is TRBV11-2, with 8 bases matching TRBD1. V dropped 4 bases and J dropped 1; count of bases not matched to a gene: 14. The germline V gene has CDR1 SGHAT and CDR2 FQNNGV. The CDR3 covers 18 residues. CDR3 DNA: TGTGCCAGCAGCTCCTGGGACAGGAGCCCCAATACCCAAGAGACCCAGTACTTC. Its protein product is CASSSWDRSPNTQETQYF.

This clonotype was seen a handful of times. The chain links TRBV19 to TRBJ1-5; a weak D match, TRBD1 (5 bases). Trimming removed 3 bases at V and 3 bases at J, with 15 bases between. CDR1 is LNHDA, CDR2 SQIVND, per germline (reference sequence). The CDR3 is 16 residues long. This CDR3 is CASSMTAGRANQPQHF. The CDR3 region has the DNA TGTGCCAGTAGTATGACGGCAGGGAGGGCCAATCAGCCCCAGCATTTT.

This chain connects TRBV11-2 to TRBJ1-2; D might be TRBD1 (6 bases). CDR1 is SGHAT, CDR2 FQNNGV, per germline. The V end was cut by 2 bases, the J end by 4 bases, with 17 bases between. The CDR3 spans 16 residues. The CDR3 sequence is CASSLNRVSLSYGYTF. DNA for the CDR3: TGTGCCAGCAGCTTAAACAGGGTATCTTTGTCCTATGGCTACACCTTC. Full variable domain (outside the CDR3, taken from reference TRBV11-2 and TRBJ1-2): EAGVAQSPRYKIIEKRQSVAFWCNPISGHATLYWYQQILGQGPKLLIQFQNNGVVDDSQLPKDRFSAERLKGVDSTLKIQPAKLEDSAVYLCASSLNRVSLSYGYTFGSGTRLTVV.

The V gene is TRBV28, the J gene TRBJ2-3, with TRBD1 matching 8 bases. V lost 3 bases to trimming and J lost 10 bases; unmatched junction nucleotides: 3. The CDR3 consists of 12 residues. Germline V gene lookup returns CDR1 MDHEN and CDR2 SYDVKM. The CDR3 loop is CASSFLDRAQYF. CDR3 nucleotide sequence: TGTGCCAGCAGTTTTCTGGACAGGGCGCAGTATTTT.

Concerning this clonotype itself: At one end, the junction sequence differs from germline, possibly due to a read error. CDR3 bases: TGTGCCAGCAGCTCCCGCGGGGCGCATTCCCCAGATAAGCAGTATTTT. This translates into CASSSRGAHSPDKQYF. The chain has TRBV7-9 and TRBJ2-3; TRBD2 is a possible D gene (6 bases). Germline values: CDR1 SEHNR, CDR2 FQNEAQ (reference sequence). The CDR3 has 16 amino acids.

Many counts were recorded for this clonotype. The gene calls are TRBV12-3 or TRBV12-4 and TRBJ1-5; maybe TRBD1 (5 bases). With 4 bases removed from V and 5 bases from J, the gap between germline ends came to 24 bases. The CDR3 is 18 amino acids. The DNA for the CDR3 is TGTGCCAGCAGTTCCCGACAGCCCTCCGAGATGTGGGATCAGCCCCAGCATTTT. Translating gives CASSSRQPSEMWDQPQHF.

This clonotype occurred many times. The rearrangement joins TRBV3-1 to TRBJ1-1; no definite D call. The CDR3 is 11 residues long. Germline lookup yields CDR1 LGHDT and CDR2 YNNKEL (reference sequence). Trimming took 4 bases from V and 6 from J, leaving 6 bases between them. The CDR3 region is CASSRPPEAFF. The CDR3 region has the DNA TGTGCCAGCAGCCGCCCCCCTGAAGCTTTCTTT.

The V and J genes are TRBV6-2 or TRBV6-3 and TRBJ1-2, with D possibly matching TRBD1 (5 bases). V dropped 6 bases and J dropped 9 bases, with 17 bases sitting between them. CDR3 size: 13 residues. The germline CDR1 and CDR2 sequences are MNHEY and SVGEGT. Here the CDR3 DNA reads TGTGCCAGCAGCGTCCGGGACCCTCGATGCTACACCTTC. This gives the protein CASSVRDPRCYTF.

This clonotype was counted ten times or more. The gene calls are TRBV20-1 and TRBJ2-3; TRBD1 is a possible D gene (7 bases). CDR1 DFQATT and CDR2 SNEGSKA come from the germline V gene (reference sequence). The CDR3 is 15 residues long. V lost 1 base, J lost 1 base, and 12 bases lay in between. CDR3 nucleotide sequence: TGCAGTGCTAGAGGAACAGGGGAGGGCACAGATACGCAGTATTTT. As protein: CSARGTGEGTDTQYF.

The sample holds many counts of this clonotype. The V and J genes are TRBV28 and TRBJ1-2; possibly TRBD1 for D (5 bases). The CDR3 totals 12 residues. V lost 6 bases, J lost 5 bases, and 10 bases lay in between. CDR1 MDHEN and CDR2 SYDVKM come from the germline V gene. The chain's CDR3 is CASSLTDYGYTF. The CDR3 DNA sequence: TGTGCCAGCAGCTTGACAGATTATGGCTACACCTTC.

Regarding this clonotype: One base away lies a much larger clone, so this may be a sequencing read error. The CDR3 DNA is TGTGCCAGCAGTTTAGGGTGGGGTCAGCCCCAGCATTTT. Protein product: CASSLGWGQPQHF. The chain is built from TRBV6-5 and TRBJ1-5, with no clear D. Trimming removed 4 bases from V and 6 bases from J, with 10 bases in between. The CDR3 contains 13 residues. The germline V gene has CDR1 MNHEY and CDR2 SVGAGI.

The table lists this clonotype with many counts. The chain combines TRBV28 with TRBJ2-5; no definite D call. Germline loops: CDR1 MDHEN, CDR2 SYDVKM. This CDR3 is built from 12 residues. The V end lost 6 bases, the J end lost 3 bases, and 8 bases lay between the germline ends. CDR3 amino acids: CASSRSEETQYF. The CDR3 nucleotides read TGTGCCAGCAGCAGGTCTGAAGAGACCCAGTACTTC.

This clonotype has at least ten counts. One end of the junction does not line up with germline, which may come from a read error. The V and J genes are TRBV7-9 and TRBJ2-7; perhaps TRBD1 as D (5 bases). CDR1 is SEHNR and CDR2 is FQNEAQ in the germline V gene (reference sequence). The CDR3 is 13 amino acids. Here the CDR3 DNA reads TGCGCCAGCAGCTTGGCCAAGGGGTACGAGCAGTACTTC. Translating it yields CASSLAKGYEQYF.

This clonotype has more than one count but fewer than ten. The chain is built from TRBV12-5 and TRBJ1-1; D is ambiguous. Germline V gene lookup returns CDR1 LGHNT and CDR2 FRNRAP. The germline V and J ends were trimmed by 5 bases and 3 bases, with 1 base remaining between them. CDR3 size: 10 residues. This CDR3 is CASGHTEAFF. Here the CDR3 DNA reads TGTGCTAGTGGTCACACTGAAGCTTTCTTT. Filled out from reference TRBV12-5 and TRBJ1-1, the complete variable domain reads DARVTQTPRHKVTEMGQEVTMRCQPILGHNTVFWYRQTMMQGLELLAYFRNRAPLDDSGMPKDRFSAEMPDATLATLKIQPSEPRDSAVYFCASGHTEAFFGQGTRLTVV.

This clonotype occurred a few times. The rearrangement links TRBV7-2 to TRBJ1-5, with D possibly TRBD1 on 5 matching bases. V was pared by 5 bases and J by 3 bases, with 14 bases between. Germline V gene lookup returns CDR1 SGHTA and CDR2 FQGNSA. The CDR3 spans 15 residues. CDR3 in DNA: TGTGCCAGCAGCCCCGTGGGGGGTAACAATCAGCCCCAGCATTTT. This gives the protein CASSPVGGNNQPQHF.